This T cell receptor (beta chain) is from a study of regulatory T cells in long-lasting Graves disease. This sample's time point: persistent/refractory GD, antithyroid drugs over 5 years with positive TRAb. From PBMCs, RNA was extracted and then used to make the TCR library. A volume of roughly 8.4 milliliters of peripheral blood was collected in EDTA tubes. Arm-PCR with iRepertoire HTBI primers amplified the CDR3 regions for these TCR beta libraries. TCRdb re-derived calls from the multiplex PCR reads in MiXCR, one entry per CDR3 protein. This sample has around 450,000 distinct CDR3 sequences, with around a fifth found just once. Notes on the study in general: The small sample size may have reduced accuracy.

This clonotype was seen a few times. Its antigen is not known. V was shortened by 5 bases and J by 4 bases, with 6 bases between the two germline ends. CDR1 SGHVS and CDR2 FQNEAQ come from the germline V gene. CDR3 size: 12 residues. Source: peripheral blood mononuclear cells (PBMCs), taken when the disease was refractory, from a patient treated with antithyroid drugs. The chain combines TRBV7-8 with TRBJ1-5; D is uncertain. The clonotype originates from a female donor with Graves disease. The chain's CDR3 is CASSPENQPQHF. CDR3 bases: TGTGCCAGCAGCCCGGAAAATCAGCCCCAGCATTTT.